These 25 T cell receptor beta chains were sequenced from one sample in a study of blood T cell repertoires in COVID-19. Generated by immunoSEQ multiplex PCR, the TCRdb table keeps only in-frame clones and is missing some. The sample records about 120,000 clones, 85% being singletons. Sequences were obtained from peripheral blood. These receptors originate from an elderly man with active or convalescent COVID-19.

This clone was observed a single time. The V and J genes are TRBV5-1 and TRBJ2-2, with 11 bases aligning to TRBD1. J gave up 7 bases and V 7 bases, and 3 bases lay outside the gene matches. This CDR3 comprises 13 residues. From germline, CDR1 is SGHRS and CDR2 YFSETQ. CDR3 protein: CASEGQGVGELFF. The CDR3 DNA reads as TGCGCCAGCGAGGGACAGGGGGTCGGGGAGCTGTTTTTT.

V usage is TRBV11-2 and J usage is TRBJ1-2, with 8 bases fitting TRBD1. Germline CDR1 and CDR2: SGHAT and FQNNGV. With 5 bases clipped from V and 3 bases from J, the junction kept 5 bases outside the gene matches. The CDR3 has 14 residues. The CDR3 DNA follows: TGTGCCAGCAGCCCCGACAGGGGTCACTATGGCTACACCTTC. Translated, it gives CASSPDRGHYGYTF. Based on the CDR3 plus reference TRBV11-2 and TRBJ1-2, the full variable domain is EAGVAQSPRYKIIEKRQSVAFWCNPISGHATLYWYQQILGQGPKLLIQFQNNGVVDDSQLPKDRFSAERLKGVDSTLKIQPAKLEDSAVYLCASSPDRGHYGYTFGSGTRLTVV.

This CDR3 reads CATSAPGGGNQPQHF. In DNA, the CDR3 is TGTGCCACCAGTGCCCCTGGAGGAGGCAATCAGCCCCAGCATTTT. This chain uses TRBV24-1 with TRBJ1-5; D is ambiguous. This CDR3 spans 15 amino acids. The germline CDR1 and CDR2 sequences are KGHDR and SFDVKD. Trimming removed 5 bases at V and 2 bases at J, with 12 bases between.

The chain uses TRBV19 and TRBJ1-3; possibly TRBD1 for D (5 bases). V was pared by 3 bases and J by 0 bases, with 9 bases between. This CDR3 has 15 residues. Germline assignment: CDR1 LNHDA and CDR2 SQIVND (reference sequence). The CDR3 is CASSIRGNSGNTIYF. CDR3 in DNA: TGTGCCAGTAGTATCCGGGGGAACTCTGGAAACACCATATATTTT. The entire variable domain, with the rest obtained from reference TRBV19 and TRBJ1-3, is as follows: DGGITQSPKYLFRKEGQNVTLSCEQNLNHDAMYWYRQDPGQGLRLIYYSQIVNDFQKGDIAEGYSVSREKKESFPLTVTSAQKNPTAFYLCASSIRGNSGNTIYFGEGSWLTVV.

The chain recombines TRBV7-6 with TRBJ1-2; D is possibly TRBD1 (5 bases). This CDR3 comprises 13 residues. The germline CDR1 and CDR2 sequences are SGHVS and FNYEAQ. Trimming cost V 5 bases and J 1 base, with 8 bases left between them. The CDR3 spells CASSADSNYGYTF. The CDR3 nucleotides read TGTGCCAGCAGCGCAGACAGTAACTATGGCTACACCTTC.

The V call is TRBV6-5, the J call TRBJ1-5, with D perhaps TRBD1 (5 bases). V was clipped by 6 bases and J by 13 bases, with 22 bases between them. This CDR3 is built from 14 residues. In germline, CDR1 is MNHEY, CDR2 SVGAGI. In DNA, the CDR3 is TGTGCCAGCAGCCCCCCGGCGGGGGGTCCGGAACAGCATTTT. Protein sequence: CASSPPAGGPEQHF.

The chain combines TRBV7-2 with TRBJ1-1; D is unresolved. The CDR3 is 13 residues long. CDR1 is SGHTA and CDR2 is FQGNSA in the germline V gene. The ends were cut back, 2 bases at V and 1 base at J, with 5 bases in the middle. CDR3 residues: CASSLRGNTEAFF. The CDR3 DNA follows: TGTGCCAGCAGCTTACGAGGGAACACTGAAGCTTTCTTT.

The chain uses TRBV9 and TRBJ2-2, with 9 positions matching TRBD1. The germline V gene has CDR1 SGDLS and CDR2 YYNGEE. The CDR3 consists of 16 residues. V was clipped by 0 bases and J by 1 base; unmatched bases: 1. Here the CDR3 DNA reads TGTGCCAGCAGCGTAGGGGGACAGGGGAACACCGGGGAGCTGTTTTTT. Amino acids: CASSVGGQGNTGELFF.

The table lists this clone with a count of one. V gene TRBV19 combines with J gene TRBJ2-3, with D maybe TRBD1 (6 bases). Per the germline V gene, CDR1 is LNHDA and CDR2 is SQIVND (reference sequence). The V end was cut by 5 bases, the J end by 6 bases, with 12 bases between. The CDR3 spans 13 residues. The CDR3 loop reads CASSETRGDTQYF. DNA of the CDR3: TGTGCCAGTAGTGAAACGAGGGGGGATACGCAGTATTTT. Drawing the rest from reference TRBV19 and TRBJ2-3, the complete variable domain is DGGITQSPKYLFRKEGQNVTLSCEQNLNHDAMYWYRQDPGQGLRLIYYSQIVNDFQKGDIAEGYSVSREKKESFPLTVTSAQKNPTAFYLCASSETRGDTQYFGPGTRLTVL.

The rearrangement joins TRBV7-8 to TRBJ1-6; possibly TRBD1 for D (5 bases). V was trimmed by 1 base and J by 9 bases, leaving 7 bases between them. Looked up from germline, CDR1 is SGHVS and CDR2 is FQNEAQ. This CDR3 region has 13 residues. The CDR3 DNA follows: TGTGCCAGCAGCTTAGTTCAGGGTTCACCCCTCCACTTT. Residues: CASSLVQGSPLHF.

This rearrangement joins TRBV7-9 to TRBJ2-3; the match to TRBD1 covers 7 bases. CDR1 and CDR2 from the germline V gene are SEHNR and FQNEAQ (reference sequence). CDR3 size: 15 residues. V lost 2 bases, J lost 4 bases, and 6 bases stayed unmatched. The CDR3: CASSLNRGLADTQYF. As DNA, the CDR3 is TGTGCCAGCAGCTTAAACAGGGGCTTGGCAGATACGCAGTATTTT.

The chain recombines TRBV11-2 with TRBJ1-1, with D tentatively TRBD1 (5 bases). Between the trimmed V and J ends, which lost 4 bases and 1 base, there was a span of 10 bases. Germline CDR1 SGHAT, CDR2 FQNNGV. The CDR3 length is 14 residues. The CDR3 DNA sequence: TGTGCCAGCAGCTATACAGGAGAGAACACTGAAGCTTTCTTT. Translated: CASSYTGENTEAFF.

V usage is TRBV7-2 and J usage is TRBJ2-3; TRBD2 matches 9 bases. The CDR3 loop spans 17 amino acids. Trimming at V came to 1 base and at J to 2 bases, leaving 7 bases not matched to a gene. Germline V CDR1 and CDR2: SGHTA, FQGNSA. Written as DNA, the CDR3 is TGTGCCAGCAGCTTAGGGGTGGCTAGCGGGGCCACAGATACGCAGTATTTT. It translates to CASSLGVASGATDTQYF.

The genes are TRBV4-2 and TRBJ2-2; D not certain. CDR1 and CDR2 (germline): LGHNA, YNFKEQ. V was cut by 1 base and J by 1 base, with 13 bases left in between. The CDR3 has 17 amino acids. The CDR3 loop reads CASSQVQVYLNTGELFF. The CDR3 DNA reads TGTGCCAGCAGCCAAGTCCAGGTATATTTGAACACCGGGGAGCTGTTTTTT.

The V call is TRBV19, the J call TRBJ1-1; tentatively, D is TRBD1 (5 bases). This CDR3 region has 13 residues. Germline CDR1 reads LNHDA; CDR2 reads SQIVND (reference sequence). Trimming pared 2 bases from V and 7 bases from J, leaving 11 bases between. In DNA, the CDR3 is TGTGCCAGTAGTATACGGACGGGGGATGAAGCTTTCTTT. Amino acids: CASSIRTGDEAFF.

The V and J genes are TRBV19 and TRBJ1-4; 7 bases agree with TRBD1. The CDR3 contains 13 residues. The V segment lost 6 bases and the J segment 4 bases; nucleotides outside the gene matches: 2. Germline V CDR1 and CDR2: LNHDA, SQIVND (reference sequence). The DNA of the CDR3 is TGTGCCAGTAGCGACAGGGATAATGAAAAACTGTTTTTT. Its protein product is CASSDRDNEKLFF.

DNA of the CDR3: TGTGCCAGCAGCTTAGGACAGCTGGAGAACACTGAAGCTTTCTTT. Amino acid sequence: CASSLGQLENTEAFF. The chain uses TRBV7-2 and TRBJ1-1, with TRBD1 as a possible D gene (5 bases). Trimming left V 1 base short and J 1 base short, with 10 bases between. Germline CDR1 reads SGHTA; CDR2 reads FQGNSA. The CDR3 has 15 residues. Variable domain in full (rest from reference TRBV7-2 and TRBJ1-1): GAGVSQSPSNKVTEKGKDVELRCDPISGHTALYWYRQSLGQGLEFLIYFQGNSAPDKSGLPSDRFSAERTGGSVSTLTIQRTQQEDSAVYLCASSLGQLENTEAFFGQGTRLTVV.

The rearrangement joins TRBV28 to TRBJ1-3; possible D gene TRBD1, 5 bases. V lost 2 bases to trimming and J lost 0 bases, with 11 bases between them. The CDR3 is 16 residues long. Germline V gives CDR1 MDHEN, CDR2 SYDVKM. This CDR3 reads CASSLIPTASGNTIYF. The CDR3 region has the DNA TGTGCCAGCAGTTTAATCCCGACAGCCTCTGGAAACACCATATATTTT.

This clone was observed a few times. The chain is built from TRBV28 and TRBJ1-2; TRBD1 matches 7 bases. The trim removed 5 bases at V and 5 bases at J, leaving 2 bases unmatched. CDR3 length: 12 amino acids. Germline V gives CDR1 MDHEN, CDR2 SYDVKM. The CDR3, as DNA: TGTGCCAGCAGTGACAGGGCTTATGGCTACACCTTC. Translating gives CASSDRAYGYTF.

This sequence joins TRBV6-5 and TRBJ1-5, with TRBD1 matching 9 bases. The germline gives CDR1 MNHEY, CDR2 SVGAGI. After removal of 7 bases from V and 4 bases from J, the junction contained 8 bases not matched to a gene. The CDR3 loop spans 15 amino acids. The CDR3 loop is CASTSGTGPNQPQHF. The CDR3 DNA follows: TGTGCCAGCACCTCCGGGACAGGGCCTAATCAGCCCCAGCATTTT.

V usage is TRBV6-4 and J usage is TRBJ2-1; TRBD1 matches at 8 bases. Germline V gene lookup returns CDR1 MRHNA and CDR2 SNTAGT. V gave up 3 bases and J gave up 7 bases; unmatched junction bases: 5. This CDR3 has 14 residues. The DNA for the CDR3 is TGTGCCAGCAGTGAGCAGGGGGCGGGAAATGAGCAGTTCTTC. This encodes CASSEQGAGNEQFF.

This CDR3 is CASSLARQSGQPQHF. CDR3 nucleotides: TGTGCCAGCAGCTTAGCCCGACAGTCCGGACAGCCCCAGCATTTT. The chain links TRBV7-2 to TRBJ1-5, with TRBD1 as a possible D gene (5 bases). Germline V gives CDR1 SGHTA, CDR2 FQGNSA. The CDR3 consists of 15 residues. V lost 0 bases to trimming and J lost 7 bases, with 13 bases between them.

V gene TRBV7-9 combines with J gene TRBJ1-6, with TRBD1 identical over 8 bases. Germline V gene sequence: CDR1 SEHNR, CDR2 FQNEAQ (reference sequence). V trimming: 1 base; J trimming: 9 bases; junction bases outside the gene matches: 5. The CDR3 is 15 amino acids. In DNA form, the CDR3 reads TGTGCCAGCAGCTTAGACGTAGGGACAGGTTCACCCCTCCACTTT. It translates to CASSLDVGTGSPLHF.

V is TRBV3-1 (or the pseudogene TRBV3-2) and J is TRBJ1-6, with unresolved D. The CDR3 is 16 amino acids. Trimming removed 6 bases from V and 0 bases from J, with 12 bases in between. In germline, CDR1 is LGHDT, CDR2 YNNKEL (reference sequence). In DNA, the CDR3 is TGTGCCAGCAGACACGCGGGGAGCTCCTATAATTCACCCCTCCACTTT. This translates into CASRHAGSSYNSPLHF.

This clone was found a few times. The chain has TRBV14 and TRBJ1-2; no clear D. Germline V gene sequence: CDR1 SGHDN, CDR2 FVKESK. CDR3 length: 13 residues. Trimming shortened V by 2 bases and J by 5 bases, and 9 bases separated the two germline ends. CDR3 in amino acids: CASSQQQIYGYTF. The CDR3 nucleotides are TGTGCCAGCAGCCAACAACAGATTTATGGCTACACCTTC.